Following are 27 T cell receptor beta chains from one sample sequenced in a study of blood T cell repertoires in COVID-19. TCRdb's copy holds only in-frame clones and misses some; the assay was immunoSEQ multiplex PCR. The sample has 95,000 to 150,000 clones; 65% to 90% are singletons. Input material: peripheral blood. Receptor source: an elderly woman with acute or convalescent COVID-19.

This clone showed up just once. The rearrangement links TRBV20-1 to TRBJ2-3; TRBD1 is a possible D gene (5 bases). V was clipped by 7 bases and J by 8 bases, with 7 bases between them. This CDR3 region has 9 residues. The germline V gene has CDR1 DFQATT and CDR2 SNEGSKA (reference sequence). The CDR3 region is CSVGATQYF. In DNA form, the CDR3 reads TGCAGTGTTGGGGCTACGCAGTATTTT.

This rearrangement joins TRBV2 to TRBJ1-1; D is undetermined. Per the germline V gene, CDR1 is SNHLY and CDR2 is FYNNEI. The germline V and J ends were trimmed by 5 bases and 0 bases, with 22 bases remaining between them. This CDR3 has 18 amino acids. The CDR3 loop is CASSYRTGSLVMNTEAFF. CDR3 DNA sequence: TGTGCCAGCAGTTACCGGACTGGCTCGTTAGTCATGAACACTGAAGCTTTCTTT. The full variable domain, rest sourced from reference TRBV2 and TRBJ1-1, is EPEVTQTPSHQVTQMGQEVILRCVPISNHLYFYWYRQILGQKVEFLVSFYNNEISEKSEIFDDQFSVERPDGSNFTLKIRSTKLEDSAMYFCASSYRTGSLVMNTEAFFGQGTRLTVV.

The V and J genes are TRBV9 and TRBJ2-3; D call uncertain. The CDR3 totals 12 residues. Trimming removed 9 bases at V and 0 bases at J, with 8 bases between. CDR1 is SGDLS, CDR2 YYNGEE, per germline. The CDR3 nucleotides are TGTGCCACCAAGGAGAGCACAGATACGCAGTATTTT. Residues: CATKESTDTQYF.

The V and J genes are TRBV15 and TRBJ1-2, with D tentatively TRBD1 (6 bases). This CDR3 region has 15 residues. The V gene lost 5 bases and the J gene lost 3 bases, with 16 bases spanning the gap. From germline, CDR1 is LNHNV and CDR2 YYDKDF (reference sequence). The CDR3 sequence is CATSRGTQGHYGYTF. CDR3 bases: TGTGCCACCAGCCGGGGCACCCAGGGGCACTATGGCTACACCTTC.

This clone came up once. The rearrangement links TRBV7-9 to TRBJ1-5; 11 bases map to TRBD1. CDR1 SEHNR and CDR2 FQNEAQ come from the germline V gene (reference sequence). The junction had 5 bases not matched to a gene; V was cut back by 5 bases and J by 5 bases. The length of the CDR3 is 15 residues. This CDR3 is CASSPGQGADQPQHF. The CDR3 bases are TGTGCCAGCAGCCCTGGACAGGGGGCGGATCAGCCCCAGCATTTT.

The count of this clone is one. The chain is built from TRBV3-1 (or the pseudogene TRBV3-2) and TRBJ1-2, with 10 bases matching TRBD1. CDR3 length: 14 residues. From germline, CDR1 is LGHDT and CDR2 YNNKEL (reference sequence). V shed 3 bases, J shed 3 bases, and the junction held 1 base outside the gene matches. The CDR3 region is CASSQGQGHYGYTF. The CDR3 DNA sequence: TGTGCCAGCAGCCAGGGACAGGGGCACTATGGCTACACCTTC.

This chain connects TRBV9 to TRBJ1-1; D might be TRBD1 (5 bases). Germline V gene data show CDR1 as SGDLS and CDR2 as YYNGEE. This CDR3 spans 12 amino acids. V was trimmed by 1 base and J by 8 bases, leaving 9 bases between them. The CDR3 reads CASSVIDREAFF. CDR3 coding DNA: TGTGCCAGCAGCGTAATCGACAGAGAAGCTTTCTTT.

V is TRBV27 and J is TRBJ2-3, with TRBD1 identical over 10 bases. V dropped 3 bases and J dropped 3; count of bases not matched to a gene: 3. There are 15 residues in the CDR3. Per germline, CDR1 MNHEY and CDR2 SMNVEV (reference sequence). CDR3 nucleotides: TGTGCCAGCAGTTTTAAGGGACAGGGGACAGATACGCAGTATTTT. The encoded protein is CASSFKGQGTDTQYF.

This chain joins TRBV14 and TRBJ1-6, with 7 bases identical to TRBD1. The CDR3 is 15 residues long. Trimming at V came to 4 bases and at J to 7 bases, leaving 7 bases not matched to a gene. The germline V gene encodes CDR1 SGHDN and CDR2 FVKESK. The CDR3 DNA is TGTGCCAGCAGCCGATGGGACAGAACCAATTCACCCCTCCACTTT. The encoded protein is CASSRWDRTNSPLHF.

J is TRBJ2-4 and V is TRBV29-1; D unresolved. CDR1 is SQVTM and CDR2 is ANQGSEA in the germline V gene. V was clipped by 4 bases and J by 1 base, with 14 bases between them. This CDR3 is built from 15 residues. The chain's CDR3 is CSVGNSSGAKNIQYF. CDR3 nucleotides: TGCAGCGTTGGCAACAGTAGTGGGGCCAAAAACATTCAGTACTTC.

This clone was seen just once. CDR3: CASSFQAVGGYTF. The CDR3 DNA is TGTGCCAGCAGTTTTCAGGCTGTAGGAGGCTACACCTTC. This rearrangement joins TRBV6-6 to TRBJ1-2; the D is unclear. Trimming took 4 bases from V and 8 from J, leaving 14 bases between them. The CDR3 sequence is 13 residues long. Germline V gene data show CDR1 as MNHNY and CDR2 as SVGAGI (reference sequence).

This clone was seen just once. This chain connects TRBV6-5 to TRBJ2-7; 7 bases are a match to TRBD1. Trimming cost V 4 bases and J 2 bases; bases outside gene matches: 8. This CDR3 contains 15 residues. Per the germline V gene, CDR1 is MNHEY and CDR2 is SVGAGI. CDR3 nucleotides: TGTGCCAGCAGTTCGGACAGGTCGTATCCCTACGAGCAGTACTTC. This gives the protein CASSSDRSYPYEQYF.

The chain is built from TRBV7-2 and TRBJ2-3; no clear D. Trimming left V 5 bases short and J 5 bases short, with 8 bases between. CDR3 length: 12 residues. In germline, CDR1 is SGHTA, CDR2 FQGNSA. DNA of the CDR3: TGTGCCAGCAGCAAAGGCGGAGATACGCAGTATTTT. It encodes CASSKGGDTQYF.

The V call is TRBV11-2, the J call TRBJ1-2; D not certain. Germline V gives CDR1 SGHAT, CDR2 FQNNGV. The CDR3 totals 16 residues. V was clipped by 3 bases and J by 7 bases, with 21 bases between them. The CDR3 DNA sequence: TGTGCCAGCAGCTTCGGTACTAATGCCCCACTATCTGGCTACACCTTC. As protein: CASSFGTNAPLSGYTF.

The chain is built from TRBV5-8 and TRBJ2-4; 7 bases fit TRBD2. Per germline, CDR1 SGHTS and CDR2 YDEGEE. The CDR3 extends over 16 amino acids. Trimming cost V 0 bases and J 0 bases; bases outside gene matches: 3. The CDR3, as DNA: TGTGCCAGCAGCTTGGAGTGGGGGGGAGCCAAAAACATTCAGTACTTC. Translated, it gives CASSLEWGGAKNIQYF.

CDR3 region: CASSEREDYEQFF. The CDR3 DNA follows: TGTGCCAGCAGTGAGAGGGAGGACTATGAGCAGTTCTTC. The genes are TRBV2 and TRBJ2-1, with D tentatively TRBD2 (6 bases). V was trimmed by 3 bases and J by 8 bases, leaving 11 bases between them. The CDR3 sequence is 13 residues long. Germline-derived CDR1 and CDR2 are SNHLY and FYNNEI.

This chain connects TRBV19 to TRBJ1-1; D call uncertain. Germline V lookup: CDR1 LNHDA, CDR2 SQIVND (reference sequence). CDR3 length: 11 amino acids. Trimming pared 10 bases from V and 1 base from J, leaving 7 bases between. The CDR3 nucleotides read TGTGCCACCTCGGGGAACACTGAAGCTTTCTTT. It specifies CATSGNTEAFF.

The rearrangement links TRBV5-1 to TRBJ2-5; 7 positions agree with TRBD2. The germline CDR1 and CDR2 sequences are SGHRS and YFSETQ. V was clipped by 0 bases and J by 1 base; unmatched bases: 3. There are 15 residues in the CDR3. CDR3 residues: CASSLVGGVQETQYF. CDR3 DNA sequence: TGCGCCAGCAGCTTGGTGGGAGGGGTCCAAGAGACCCAGTACTTC.

This chain connects TRBV5-1 to TRBJ2-2; D is perhaps TRBD2 (5 bases). From germline, CDR1 is SGHRS and CDR2 YFSETQ. The CDR3 contains 15 residues. V was pared by 4 bases and J by 1 base, with 11 bases between. CDR3 region: CASSGGIMNTGELFF. The CDR3 DNA sequence: TGCGCCAGCAGCGGAGGCATTATGAACACCGGGGAGCTGTTTTTT.

The chain employs TRBV24-1 and TRBJ1-3; D unresolved. Trimming shortened V by 1 base and J by 0 bases, and 18 bases separated the two germline ends. The CDR3 runs 19 residues. CDR1 is KGHDR and CDR2 is SFDVKD in the germline V gene. CDR3 DNA: TGTGCCACCAGTGATTTTAGACACGGGATCGGTAGCTCTGGAAACACCATATATTTT. It is translated as CATSDFRHGIGSSGNTIYF.

The genes are TRBV4-1 and TRBJ2-3; no clear D gene. V was shortened by 0 bases and J by 4 bases, with 5 bases between the two germline ends. The CDR3 totals 13 residues. The germline CDR1 and CDR2 sequences are MGHRA and YSYEKL. The CDR3 nucleotides read TGCGCCAGCAGCCAAGATGGGCCAGATACGCAGTATTTT. This translates into CASSQDGPDTQYF.

The chain is built from TRBV7-2 and TRBJ2-7; 10 bases map to TRBD1. From germline, CDR1 is SGHTA and CDR2 FQGNSA. The trim removed 4 bases at V and 3 bases at J, leaving 6 bases unmatched. This CDR3 has 15 residues. CDR3 in amino acids: CASSYYRDRGYEQYF. The CDR3 region has the DNA TGTGCCAGCAGCTATTACCGGGACAGGGGCTACGAGCAGTACTTC.

The rearrangement links TRBV5-1 to TRBJ2-1; D unclear. CDR3 size: 14 residues. Trimming removed 4 bases from V and 4 bases from J, with 12 bases in between. Germline loops: CDR1 SGHRS, CDR2 YFSETQ. CDR3 loop: CASSPRAAYNEQFF. The CDR3 nucleotides read TGCGCCAGCAGCCCCCGCGCAGCGTACAATGAGCAGTTCTTC.

This clone was seen a few times. The V and J genes are TRBV27 and TRBJ1-1; maybe TRBD1 (5 bases). Looked up from germline, CDR1 is MNHEY and CDR2 is SMNVEV (reference sequence). CDR3 length: 13 residues. V lost 8 bases, J lost 1 base, and 11 bases lay in between. CDR3 coding DNA: TGTGCCAGCGGTCGGCAGGGGAACACTGAAGCTTTCTTT. Its protein is CASGRQGNTEAFF.

This clone was detected only once. This chain connects TRBV5-1 to TRBJ1-1; TRBD1 might be the D (5 bases). Per germline, CDR1 SGHRS and CDR2 YFSETQ. Deletions cut 0 bases from V and 8 bases from J, with 14 bases between. The CDR3 runs to 14 residues. CDR3 protein: CASSLEPPGGEAFF. CDR3 nucleotides: TGCGCCAGCAGCTTGGAGCCACCGGGGGGAGAAGCTTTCTTT. The full variable domain, with the rest looked up from reference TRBV5-1 and TRBJ1-1, is KAGVTQTPRYLIKTRGQQVTLSCSPISGHRSVSWYQQTPGQGLQFLFEYFSETQRNKGNFPGRFSGRQFSNSRSEMNVSTLELGDSALYLCASSLEPPGGEAFFGQGTRLTVV.

The chain uses TRBV5-1 and TRBJ2-1; D perhaps matches TRBD2 (5 bases). V shed 4 bases and J shed 9 bases, with 14 bases lying between them. The CDR3 consists of 13 residues. CDR1 SGHRS and CDR2 YFSETQ come from the germline V gene. The DNA of the CDR3 is TGCGCCAGCAGCGGGAAAGTTCGGGGTGAGCAGTTCTTC. This sequence encodes CASSGKVRGEQFF.

The chain is built from TRBV15 and TRBJ2-1; maybe TRBD1 (5 bases). V was clipped by 0 bases and J by 13 bases, with 19 bases between them. This CDR3 comprises 15 residues. Germline loops: CDR1 LNHNV, CDR2 YYDKDF (reference sequence). The CDR3 region is CATSRDSGATGPQFF. The DNA of the CDR3 is TGTGCCACCAGCAGAGATTCTGGGGCAACCGGGCCCCAGTTCTTC.